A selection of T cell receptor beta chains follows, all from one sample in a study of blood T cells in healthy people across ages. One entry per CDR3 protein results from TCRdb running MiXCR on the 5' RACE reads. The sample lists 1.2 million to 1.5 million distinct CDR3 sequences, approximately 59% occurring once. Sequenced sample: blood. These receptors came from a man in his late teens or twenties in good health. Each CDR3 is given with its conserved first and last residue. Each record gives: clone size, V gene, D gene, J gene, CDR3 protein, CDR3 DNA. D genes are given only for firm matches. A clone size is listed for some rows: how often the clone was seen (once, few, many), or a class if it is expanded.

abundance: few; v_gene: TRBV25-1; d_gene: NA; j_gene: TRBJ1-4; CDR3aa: CASSDYTATNEKLFF; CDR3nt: TGTGCCAGCAGTGATTACACTGCAACTAATGAAAAACTGTTTTTT
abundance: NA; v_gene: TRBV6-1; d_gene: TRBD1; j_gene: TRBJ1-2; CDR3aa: CASTHGTGDGYTF; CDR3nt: TGTGCCAGCACCCACGGGACAGGGGATGGCTACACCTTC
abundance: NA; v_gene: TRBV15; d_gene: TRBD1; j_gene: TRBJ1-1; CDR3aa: CATSRGQGLRTETFF; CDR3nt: TGTGCCACCAGCAGAGGACAGGGGTTGCGCACTGAAACTTTCTTT
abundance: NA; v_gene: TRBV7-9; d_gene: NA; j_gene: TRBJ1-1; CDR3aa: CASSVPVVRPEAFF; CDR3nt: TGTGCCAGCAGCGTACCCGTTGTTCGTCCTGAAGCTTTCTTT
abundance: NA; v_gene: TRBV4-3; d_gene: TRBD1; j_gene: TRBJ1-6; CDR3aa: CASSQTDRGSSPLHF; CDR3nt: TGCGCCAGCAGCCAAACGGACAGGGGTAGTTCACCCCTCCACTTT
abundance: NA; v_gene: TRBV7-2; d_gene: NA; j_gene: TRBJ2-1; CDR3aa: CASSPQAGNQFF; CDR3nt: TGTGCCAGCAGCCCGCAGGCCGGGAATCAGTTCTTC
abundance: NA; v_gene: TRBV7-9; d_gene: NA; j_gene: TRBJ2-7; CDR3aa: CASSPPLGVHYEQYF; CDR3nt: TGTGCCAGCAGTCCCCCCTTGGGGGTCCACTACGAGCAGTACTTC
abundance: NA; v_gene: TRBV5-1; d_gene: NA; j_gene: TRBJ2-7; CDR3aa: CASSWGSWRSYEQYF; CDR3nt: TGCGCCAGCAGCTGGGGTAGTTGGAGGTCCTACGAGCAGTACTTC
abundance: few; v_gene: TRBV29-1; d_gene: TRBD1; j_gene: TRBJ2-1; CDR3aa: CSVPGTEYNEQFF; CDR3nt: TGCAGCGTTCCCGGGACAGAATACAATGAGCAGTTCTTC
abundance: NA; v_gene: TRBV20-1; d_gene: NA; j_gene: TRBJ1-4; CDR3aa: CSAETPGTSGEKLFF; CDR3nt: TGCAGTGCAGAAACGCCGGGGACAAGTGGTGAAAAACTGTTTTTT